Following are 32 T cell receptor beta chains from one sample sequenced in a study of cytomegalovirus exposure and HLA in healthy donors. PCR was performed using 60 Vbeta and 13 Jbeta primers. Generated by immunoSEQ multiplex PCR, the TCRdb table keeps only in-frame clones and is missing some. The table records 200,000 or so clones, 87% of them present only once. The sequencing sample was made of PBMCs. All receptors derive from a man in his thirties or forties in good health and CMV-seronegative.

This sequence joins TRBV4-2 and TRBJ1-4, with D possibly TRBD1 on 5 matching bases. The V gene lost 2 bases and the J gene lost 0 bases, with 10 bases spanning the gap. Germline CDR1 reads LGHNA; CDR2 reads YNFKEQ. There are 16 residues in the CDR3. This CDR3 is CASSQPQGSTNEKLFF. CDR3 DNA: TGTGCCAGCAGCCAACCCCAGGGCTCAACTAATGAAAAACTGTTTTTT.

This chain connects TRBV7-8 to TRBJ2-7; tentatively, D is TRBD1 (6 bases). The V end lost 3 bases, the J end lost 11 bases, and 14 bases lay between the germline ends. Germline CDR1 reads SGHVS; CDR2 reads FQNEAQ. The CDR3 covers 12 residues. The CDR3 bases are TGTGCCAGCAGCTTTGCCCAGGGGCGGAAGTACTTC. It is translated as CASSFAQGRKYF.

J is TRBJ2-7 and V is TRBV7-9; D might be TRBD2 (7 bases). Per germline, CDR1 SEHNR and CDR2 FQNEAQ (reference sequence). Between the trimmed V and J ends, which lost 6 bases and 5 bases, there was a span of 20 bases. The CDR3 runs 15 residues. The CDR3 region is CASRGSAGARNEQYF. CDR3 DNA: TGTGCCAGCAGGGGCAGTGCGGGGGCGCGTAACGAGCAGTACTTC.

This clone was seen only once. In nucleotides, the CDR3 is TGTGCCAGCAGCTTGGGAGGCGAAGAAGAGACCCAGTACTTC. Encoded protein: CASSLGGEEETQYF. The chain recombines TRBV5-6 with TRBJ2-5; D is unresolved. Per the germline V gene, CDR1 is SGHDT and CDR2 is YYEEEE. Trimming shortened V by 0 bases and J by 3 bases, and 9 bases separated the two germline ends. The CDR3 is 14 residues long.

The chain is built from TRBV29-1 and TRBJ1-1; D call uncertain. V dropped 6 bases and J dropped 5 bases, with 13 bases sitting between them. There are 12 residues in the CDR3. The V gene's germline CDR1 is SQVTM and CDR2 ANQGSEA. The CDR3, as DNA: TGCAGCGTCCGAACGGGGAGGACTGAAGCTTTCTTT. Protein product: CSVRTGRTEAFF.

This clone appeared a few times. The rearrangement uses TRBV6-5 and TRBJ1-3; tentative D call: TRBD1 (5 bases). CDR1 MNHEY and CDR2 SVGAGI come from the germline V gene. V was pared by 5 bases and J by 2 bases, with 7 bases between. The CDR3 loop spans 13 amino acids. In nucleotides, the CDR3 is TGTGCCAGCAGTCGACAGCCTGGAAACACCATATATTTT. Its translation: CASSRQPGNTIYF.

The chain links TRBV28 to TRBJ1-5, with 7 bases identical to TRBD1. The CDR3 has 15 residues. From germline, CDR1 is MDHEN and CDR2 SYDVKM. The trim removed 6 bases at V and 2 bases at J, leaving 7 bases unmatched. The CDR3 protein is CASSSRGLGNQPQHF. In nucleotides, the CDR3 is TGTGCCAGCAGCTCCAGGGGGTTGGGCAATCAGCCCCAGCATTTT.

The rearrangement uses TRBV4-1 and TRBJ1-4, with D possibly being TRBD1 (6 bases). Trimming removed 4 bases at V and 0 bases at J, with 6 bases between. Per the germline V gene, CDR1 is MGHRA and CDR2 is YSYEKL. This CDR3 has 14 amino acids. The CDR3 DNA is TGCGCCAGCAGCCCAGGGGCAACTAATGAAAAACTGTTTTTT. Amino acids: CASSPGATNEKLFF.

This chain joins TRBV7-9 and TRBJ2-7; 13 bases fit TRBD2. Germline loops: CDR1 SEHNR, CDR2 FQNEAQ (reference sequence). The CDR3 has 19 residues. The trim removed 6 bases at V and 3 bases at J, leaving 17 bases unmatched. The CDR3 nucleotides are TGTGCCAGCAGTAAGGCCCCCCCGGGACTAGCGGGACGCAACTACGAGCAGTACTTC. Residues: CASSKAPPGLAGRNYEQYF.

This clone came up once. The chain recombines TRBV10-3 with TRBJ2-7; 10 bases line up with TRBD1. J was trimmed by 0 bases and V by 4 bases; bases with no gene match: 3. CDR3 length equals 15 residues. Germline CDR1 ENHRY, CDR2 SYGVKD. This CDR3 is CAISAGTGASYEQYF. CDR3 coding DNA: TGTGCCATCAGTGCGGGGACAGGGGCCTCCTACGAGCAGTACTTC.

V gene TRBV5-6 combines with J gene TRBJ2-1; the D gene is possibly TRBD2 (6 bases). The germline V gene encodes CDR1 SGHDT and CDR2 YYEEEE. V lost 1 base and J 6 bases, leaving 11 bases between the germline ends. The length of the CDR3 is 14 residues. The CDR3 loop reads CASSLSGGSNEQFF. In DNA form, the CDR3 reads TGTGCCAGCAGCTTGTCCGGGGGTTCCAATGAGCAGTTCTTC.

This chain links TRBV28 with TRBJ1-6; 7 bases are a match to TRBD1. Germline V gene data show CDR1 as MDHEN and CDR2 as SYDVKM. CDR3 length equals 17 residues. Losses at the gene ends were 6 bases for V and 7 bases for J; bases not matched to a gene: 15. CDR3 DNA sequence: TGTGCCAGCAGAACCCCAGGAAAGGGGGCTTTGAATTCACCCCTCCACTTT. Protein: CASRTPGKGALNSPLHF.

This chain connects TRBV4-3 to TRBJ2-1, with TRBD1 as a possible D gene (5 bases). The germline V and J ends were trimmed by 2 bases and 5 bases, with 13 bases remaining between them. Germline V lookup: CDR1 LGHNA, CDR2 YSLEER. The CDR3 totals 15 residues. The CDR3 spells CASSQRWGADNEQFF. The CDR3 region has the DNA TGCGCCAGCAGCCAAAGATGGGGCGCGGACAATGAGCAGTTCTTC.

The rearrangement joins TRBV5-1 to TRBJ2-2, with D possibly being TRBD2 (6 bases). CDR3 length equals 15 residues. V was trimmed by 0 bases and J by 5 bases, leaving 11 bases between them. Germline V gives CDR1 SGHRS, CDR2 YFSETQ. The CDR3 nucleotides are TGCGCCAGCAGCTTGGTACGGGGGAGTACCGGGGAGCTGTTTTTT. Translated, it gives CASSLVRGSTGELFF.

This clone appeared once. The CDR3 nucleotides read TGTGCCATCCGGGACAGCCTTCATTGCGAGCAGTACTTC. Encoded protein: CAIRDSLHCEQYF. V is TRBV25-1 and J is TRBJ2-7, with TRBD1 matching over 7 bases. V lost 10 bases to trimming and J lost 6 bases; unmatched junction nucleotides: 12. Germline V gene lookup returns CDR1 MGHDK and CDR2 SYGVNS. CDR3 length: 13 residues.

The chain joins TRBV2 to TRBJ2-4; 8 bases map to TRBD2. CDR3 size: 14 residues. Germline values: CDR1 SNHLY, CDR2 FYNNEI. Losses at the gene ends were 6 bases for V and 5 bases for J; bases not matched to a gene: 6. CDR3 sequence (DNA): TGTGCCAGCAGCCGCACTAGCGGAGAAAACATTCAGTACTTC. It translates to CASSRTSGENIQYF. The whole variable domain, remainder taken from reference TRBV2 and TRBJ2-4, is EPEVTQTPSHQVTQMGQEVILRCVPISNHLYFYWYRQILGQKVEFLVSFYNNEISEKSEIFDDQFSVERPDGSNFTLKIRSTKLEDSAMYFCASSRTSGENIQYFGAGTRLSVL.

The rearrangement joins TRBV25-1 to TRBJ2-1, with TRBD1 matching 7 bases. Germline V gives CDR1 MGHDK, CDR2 SYGVNS. CDR3 length: 13 amino acids. The J segment lost 6 bases and the V segment lost 5 bases, leaving 4 bases of the junction unmatched. For the CDR3, the DNA is TGTGCCAGCAGTAGACAGGGATTCAATGAGCAGTTCTTC. It codes for CASSRQGFNEQFF.

Written as DNA, the CDR3 is TGTGCCAGCAGCGGGAGCTCCTACAATGAGCAGTTCTTC. It codes for CASSGSSYNEQFF. The chain couples TRBV28 to TRBJ2-1; D perhaps matches TRBD2 (6 bases). CDR1 MDHEN and CDR2 SYDVKM come from the germline V gene. The CDR3 has 13 amino acids. Deletions cut 6 bases from V and 0 bases from J, with 6 bases between.

The genes are TRBV5-4 and TRBJ1-1; 7 nucleotides match TRBD1. The CDR3 covers 14 residues. V lost 4 bases, J lost 0 bases, and 3 bases stayed unmatched. The germline V gene encodes CDR1 SGHNT and CDR2 YYREEE (reference sequence). For the CDR3, the DNA is TGTGCCAGCAGCCAGGGACAGATGAACACTGAAGCTTTCTTT. This encodes CASSQGQMNTEAFF.

The chain carries TRBV7-2 and TRBJ2-7; D might be TRBD2 (6 bases). There are 16 residues in the CDR3. V was shortened by 5 bases and J by 6 bases, with 23 bases between the two germline ends. Germline CDR1 SGHTA, CDR2 FQGNSA. CDR3: CASSPGGTRLGLEQYF. Here the CDR3 DNA reads TGTGCCAGCAGCCCGGGCGGGACTCGGCTCGGGCTCGAGCAGTACTTC.

The V gene is TRBV4-1, the J gene TRBJ2-1, with TRBD2 matching 7 bases. V shed 0 bases and J 2 bases; nucleotides not matched to a gene: 7. CDR1 is MGHRA, CDR2 YSYEKL, per germline. The CDR3 covers 17 residues. Written as DNA, the CDR3 is TGCGCCAGCAGCCAAGATTCGACTAGCCCGACCTACAATGAGCAGTTCTTC. Residues: CASSQDSTSPTYNEQFF.

Concerning this clone: Distinct nucleotide sequences in the sample also encode this CDR3. The chain's CDR3 is CASSLGQSYEQYF. The CDR3 DNA reads TGTGCCAGCAGTTTGGGACAGTCCTACGAGCAGTACTTC. This chain connects TRBV27 to TRBJ2-7, with 7 nucleotides matching TRBD1. From germline, CDR1 is MNHEY and CDR2 SMNVEV (reference sequence). Trimming removed 3 bases from V and 1 base from J; junction bases left unmatched: 0. This CDR3 is 13 amino acids long.

V gene TRBV7-2 combines with J gene TRBJ2-2, with TRBD2 identical over 8 bases. The CDR3 contains 17 residues. The germline CDR1 and CDR2 sequences are SGHTA and FQGNSA. The junction had 9 bases not matched to a gene; V was cut back by 1 base and J by 5 bases. The CDR3 bases are TGTGCCAGCAGCTTAGAGGTGCTGGTAGCGGGAACCGGGGAGCTGTTTTTT. This sequence encodes CASSLEVLVAGTGELFF.

CDR3 protein: CASSQDRGGSFYEQYF. The DNA for the CDR3 is TGCGCCAGCAGCCAAGATCGGGGGGGGTCCTTCTACGAGCAGTACTTC. This chain connects TRBV4-3 to TRBJ2-7; 8 bases are shared with TRBD2. Trimming removed 0 bases from V and 3 bases from J; junction bases left unmatched: 7. This CDR3 contains 16 residues. Looked up from germline, CDR1 is LGHNA and CDR2 is YSLEER.

CDR3 sequence reads: CASSLAAGDSNEQFF. The CDR3 DNA is TGTGCCAGCAGCTTAGCCGCGGGAGATTCCAATGAGCAGTTCTTC. The chain couples TRBV7-9 to TRBJ2-1, with 7 bases identical to TRBD2. Germline assignment: CDR1 SEHNR and CDR2 FQNEAQ (reference sequence). This CDR3 is built from 15 residues. V trimming: 0 bases; J trimming: 6 bases; junction bases outside the gene matches: 5. The entire variable domain, with the rest obtained from reference TRBV7-9 and TRBJ2-1, is as follows: DTGVSQNPRHKITKRGQNVTFRCDPISEHNRLYWYRQTLGQGPEFLTYFQNEAQLEKSRLLSDRFSAERPKGSFSTLEIQRTEQGDSAMYLCASSLAAGDSNEQFFGPGTRLTVL.

The rearrangement uses TRBV7-9 and TRBJ2-1; a weak D match, TRBD2 (7 bases). The CDR3 runs 13 residues. Germline V gives CDR1 SEHNR, CDR2 FQNEAQ (reference sequence). V was pared by 5 bases and J by 8 bases, with 13 bases between. CDR3 amino acids: CASSPGRGDEQFF. CDR3 bases: TGTGCCAGCAGCCCTGGGAGGGGGGATGAGCAGTTCTTC. The whole variable domain, remainder taken from reference TRBV7-9 and TRBJ2-1, is DTGVSQNPRHKITKRGQNVTFRCDPISEHNRLYWYRQTLGQGPEFLTYFQNEAQLEKSRLLSDRFSAERPKGSFSTLEIQRTEQGDSAMYLCASSPGRGDEQFFGPGTRLTVL.

This chain joins TRBV5-1 and TRBJ2-1; TRBD1 aligns across 7 bases. V lost 2 bases to trimming and J lost 7 bases; unmatched junction nucleotides: 6. This CDR3 contains 14 residues. Germline CDR1 reads SGHRS; CDR2 reads YFSETQ. CDR3 sequence reads: CASSFTNRGNEQFF. The CDR3 DNA reads TGCGCCAGCAGCTTCACCAACAGGGGAAATGAGCAGTTCTTC.

The chain employs TRBV13 and TRBJ1-1; D ambiguous. CDR1 is PRHDT, CDR2 FYEKMQ, per germline (reference sequence). Trimming stripped 3 bases from V and 1 base from J, with 3 bases between. This CDR3 contains 12 residues. The CDR3 spells CASSFRNTEAFF. CDR3 in DNA: TGTGCCAGCAGCTTTAGGAACACTGAAGCTTTCTTT.

V is TRBV30 and J is TRBJ2-1; 9 bases are a match to TRBD2. The CDR3 has 13 residues. V lost 4 bases, J lost 5 bases, and 3 bases stayed unmatched. Germline assignment: CDR1 GTSNPN and CDR2 SVGIG (reference sequence). The CDR3 region is CAWKIAGDNEQFF. CDR3 coding DNA: TGTGCCTGGAAGATAGCGGGAGACAATGAGCAGTTCTTC.

V gene TRBV5-1 combines with J gene TRBJ2-5, with TRBD1 as a possible D gene (5 bases). The CDR3 contains 13 residues. Between the trimmed V and J ends, which lost 2 bases and 3 bases, there was a span of 8 bases. CDR1 and CDR2 from the germline V gene are SGHRS and YFSETQ. The CDR3 DNA follows: TGCGCCAGCAGCTTAATCAGGGAAGAGACCCAGTACTTC. Translated: CASSLIREETQYF. The entire variable domain, with the rest obtained from reference TRBV5-1 and TRBJ2-5, is as follows: KAGVTQTPRYLIKTRGQQVTLSCSPISGHRSVSWYQQTPGQGLQFLFEYFSETQRNKGNFPGRFSGRQFSNSRSEMNVSTLELGDSALYLCASSLIREETQYFGPGTRLLVL.

The chain is built from TRBV27 and TRBJ2-2; 7 bases fit TRBD1. The CDR3 has 14 amino acids. V shed 4 bases, J shed 3 bases, and the junction held 2 bases outside the gene matches. Germline loops: CDR1 MNHEY, CDR2 SMNVEV (reference sequence). CDR3 sequence: CASSSGGYTGELFF. Here the CDR3 DNA reads TGTGCCAGCAGTTCAGGGGGATACACCGGGGAGCTGTTTTTT.

There are a few counts of this clone. The DNA of the CDR3 is TGTGCCAGCAGCCGGGGACTAGCGGAAAGCTCCTACGAGCAGTACTTC. Its protein product is CASSRGLAESSYEQYF. The chain recombines TRBV7-2 with TRBJ2-7; the match to TRBD2 covers 11 bases. The CDR3 spans 16 residues. Trimming took 5 bases from V and 0 from J; bases not matched to a gene: 6. Germline values: CDR1 SGHTA, CDR2 FQGNSA.